This is a list of T cell receptor beta chains from one sample in a study of cytomegalovirus exposure and HLA in healthy donors. Sequencing used immunoSEQ multiplex PCR; TCRdb keeps in-frame clones, though not all of them. The sample shows about 190,000 clones, 70% to 75% of them seen only once. The sequencing input was PBMCs. The receptor source for this set is a man aged 25-40 years in good health and CMV-seropositive. The CDR3 runs from the conserved cysteine through the conserved F or W. D genes are given only for firm matches. Clone size is given for some rows only: seen once, a few or many times, or a class if the clone is expanded.

v_gene: TRBV9
abundance: .
j_gene: TRBJ2-2
d_gene: .
CDR3nt: TGTGCCAGCAGCGCATCCGGGGAGCTGTTTTTT
CDR3aa: CASSASGELFF

v_gene: TRBV9
abundance: .
j_gene: TRBJ1-1
d_gene: .
CDR3nt: TGTGCCAGCAGTCAGGGTTCTGTGGCTAACACTGAAGCTTTCTTT
CDR3aa: CASSQGSVANTEAFF

v_gene: TRBV15
abundance: once
j_gene: TRBJ1-1
d_gene: .
CDR3nt: TGTGCCACCAGCAGAGATGCGGCGAGAACGGCTGAAGCTTTCTTT
CDR3aa: CATSRDAARTAEAFF

v_gene: TRBV28
abundance: few
j_gene: TRBJ2-3
d_gene: TRBD1
CDR3nt: TGTGCCAGCAGTTTAACACAGGGGTCAGATACGCAGTATTTT
CDR3aa: CASSLTQGSDTQYF

v_gene: TRBV7-2
abundance: .
j_gene: TRBJ1-6
d_gene: TRBD1
CDR3nt: TGTGCCAGCAGCTTAGGGGGATGGGGCAGGGGGCTTCGGAATTCACCCCTCCACTTT
CDR3aa: CASSLGGWGRGLRNSPLHF

v_gene: TRBV5-6
abundance: once
j_gene: TRBJ1-1
d_gene: TRBD1
CDR3nt: TGTGCCAGCAGCGTTCCGGGACAGCCGAACACTGAAGCTTTCTTT
CDR3aa: CASSVPGQPNTEAFF

v_gene: TRBV6-4
abundance: .
j_gene: TRBJ2-2
d_gene: .
CDR3nt: TGTGCCAGCAGTGGTCAGGGGAGCGCCGGGGAGCTGTTTTTT
CDR3aa: CASSGQGSAGELFF

v_gene: TRBV18
abundance: .
j_gene: TRBJ1-2
d_gene: TRBD1
CDR3nt: TGTGCCAGCTCACCCCGGACAGGGGGGTTTAGCCATGGCTACACCTTC
CDR3aa: CASSPRTGGFSHGYTF

v_gene: TRBV21-1
abundance: .
j_gene: TRBJ1-5
d_gene: .
CDR3nt: TGTGCCAGCACCCGCGGCGGTCTTTATAGCAATCAGCCCCAGCATTTT
CDR3aa: CASTRGGLYSNQPQHF

v_gene: TRBV6-5
abundance: .
j_gene: TRBJ1-1
d_gene: .
CDR3nt: TGTGCCAGCAGAAGTGACGTGACGCAGGGTTTTGAAGCTTTCTTT
CDR3aa: CASRSDVTQGFEAFF

v_gene: TRBV6-5
abundance: .
j_gene: TRBJ1-2
d_gene: .
CDR3nt: TGTGCCAGCAGTTACTCAGGGCAGGGGATTGGCTACACCTTC
CDR3aa: CASSYSGQGIGYTF